This TCR beta chain was captured in a study of T cells expressing NK-cell markers. Across the whole study: Repertoire data for TCR beta were derived from sorted T cells (CD3+CD56+NKG2C+, CD3+CD56+NKG2C- and CD3+CD56-NKG2C+). One of eight sequenced donors was HCMV-seronegative; the other seven were seropositive. Notes on the study in general: NKG2C+ dominant clonotypes from 5 to 7 donors made up about 1.0-7.5% of CD8+ T cells. The study left the HCMV specificity of expanded NKG2C+ T cell clones unresolved.

CDR3 length equals 15 residues. Germline V gene lookup returns CDR1 PRHDT and CDR2 FYEKMQ (reference sequence). About this clonotype: As yet, its antigen is unknown.

Reanalyzing the 5' RACE reads, TCRdb keeps one entry per CDR3 protein, without DNA. This repertoire includes under 600,000 distinct CDR3 sequences. The chain links TRBV13 to TRBJ1-6. This receptor was taken from a woman aged 45-59 years in good health. Material for sequencing was blood T cells: a sorted CD56 or NKG2C T cell subset, CD4+ or CD8+ T cells, or bulk PBMC T cells (not recorded which). CDR3 in amino acids: CASSPYRIGDSPLHF.